This T cell receptor beta chain stems from a study of T-cell memory formation after mild COVID-19. Study-wide points: Clones contracting over day 15 to 85 were CD4/CD8 balanced, with later expanders leaning CD4+.

This clonotype occurred a few times. Its antigen is not known. Trimming shortened V by 2 bases and J by 0 bases, and 8 bases separated the two germline ends. Germline assignment: CDR1 SGHRS and CDR2 YFSETQ. The CDR3 sequence is 14 residues long. Constant-segment primers served in 5'RACE that generated TCR alpha and TCR beta cDNA libraries bearing sample barcodes and UMIs. TCRdb re-called the 5' RACE reads with MiXCR, one entry per CDR3 protein. The sample holds about 340,000 distinct CDR3 sequences, roughly 13% seen once. The origin of this receptor is a man in his late teens or twenties who had mild COVID-19 (a few samples of this study predate the infection). Cell type and time point are not known. The chain combines TRBV5-1 with TRBJ1-1; no firm D call. The sequencing sample was made of PBMCs or a T cell subset sorted from them (not recorded which). The CDR3 nucleotides read TGCGCCAGCAGCTTTGCCGGGATGAACACTGAAGCTTTCTTT. This codes for CASSFAGMNTEAFF.